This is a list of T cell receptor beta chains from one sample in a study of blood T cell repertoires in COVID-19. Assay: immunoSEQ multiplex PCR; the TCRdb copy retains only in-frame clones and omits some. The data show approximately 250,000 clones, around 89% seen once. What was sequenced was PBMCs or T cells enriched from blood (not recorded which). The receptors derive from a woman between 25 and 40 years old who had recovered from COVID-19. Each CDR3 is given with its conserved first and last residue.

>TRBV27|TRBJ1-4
CASSFNLLRTTDKTKVFF
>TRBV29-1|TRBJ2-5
CSVEGLGKDQETQYF
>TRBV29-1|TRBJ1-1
CSGVEGSLTEAFF
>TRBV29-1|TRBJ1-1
CSVVKAMNTEAFF
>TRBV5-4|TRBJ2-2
CASSRVTSGFFTGELFF
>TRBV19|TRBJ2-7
CASSPRDTSAEQYF
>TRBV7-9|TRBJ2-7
CASSFWTSGRTHEQYF
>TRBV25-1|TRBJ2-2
CASSETRTNTGELFF
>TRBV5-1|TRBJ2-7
CASSLQRTATYEQYF
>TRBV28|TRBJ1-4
CASSQSVPNEKLFF
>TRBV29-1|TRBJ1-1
CSVDAGTGGYRAFF
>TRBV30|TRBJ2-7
CAWNPSPLGRSSYEQYF
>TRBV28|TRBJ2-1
CASSPWTSGRDEQFF
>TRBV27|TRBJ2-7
CASSRGTEQYF
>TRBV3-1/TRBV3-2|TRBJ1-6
CASSQDRAVSSYNSPLHF
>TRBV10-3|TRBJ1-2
CAITQGAEDRGYTF
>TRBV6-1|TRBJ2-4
CASSEAEGRIAIIQYF
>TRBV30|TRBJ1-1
CAWSRDSNTEAFF
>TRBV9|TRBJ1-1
CASSGQQGLTEAFF
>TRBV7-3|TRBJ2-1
CASSLKGTSGEQFF
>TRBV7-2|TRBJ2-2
CASSRTSGGPGGELFF
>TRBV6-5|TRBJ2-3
CASRASGRSTDTQYF
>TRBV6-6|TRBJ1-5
CASITGQDNQPQHF
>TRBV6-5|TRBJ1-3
CASSYSEIPGNTIYF
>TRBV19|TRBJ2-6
CASSPRDFSGANVLTF
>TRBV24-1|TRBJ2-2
CATSDLPGGPSGELFF
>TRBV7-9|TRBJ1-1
CASSSPGDGASEAFF
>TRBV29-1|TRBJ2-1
CSVDPSGRVGDEQFF
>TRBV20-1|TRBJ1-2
CSVDYGYTF
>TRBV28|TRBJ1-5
CASSRTGNQPQHF
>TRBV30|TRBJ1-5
CAWSETGTGQNQPQHF
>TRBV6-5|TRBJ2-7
CASTWGTGYEQYF
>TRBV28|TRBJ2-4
CASSFPGGAKNIQYF
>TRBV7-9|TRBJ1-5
CASSLGGTHDQPQHF
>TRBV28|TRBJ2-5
CASSLLAGGETQYF
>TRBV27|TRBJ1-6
CASSVRRTGVSNSPLHF
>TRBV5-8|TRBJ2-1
CASSLGTREDNEQFF
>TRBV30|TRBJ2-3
CASPMGGDTQYF
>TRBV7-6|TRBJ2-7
CASSLAASGSYEQYF
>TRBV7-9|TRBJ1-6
CASSWTGRSPLHF
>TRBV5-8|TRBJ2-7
CASSKDRTTSVAYEQYF
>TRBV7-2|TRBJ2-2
CASSLAIASNTGELFF
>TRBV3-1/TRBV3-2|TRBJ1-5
CASSPSQVNQPQHF
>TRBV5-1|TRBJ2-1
CASSLYRAGALYNEQFF
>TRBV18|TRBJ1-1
CASSQNTDRATEAFF
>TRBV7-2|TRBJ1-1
CASSLSQNTEAFF
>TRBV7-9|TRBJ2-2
CASSLDLAGANTGELFF
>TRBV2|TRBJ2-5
CASSDWRDPYNQETQYF
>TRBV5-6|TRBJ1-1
CASSLGGVTEAFF
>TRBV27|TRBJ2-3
CASNVGPNTDTQYF
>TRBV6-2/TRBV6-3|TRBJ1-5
CASSHLEFRDQPQHF
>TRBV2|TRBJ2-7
CASSEGLAGVGYEQYF
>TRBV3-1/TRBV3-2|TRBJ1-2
CASRHGTASRGYTF
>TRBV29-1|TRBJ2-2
CSVDQGGTGELFF
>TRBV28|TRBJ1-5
CASRTTGGYQPQHF
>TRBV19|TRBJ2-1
CASEGQGGSEQFF
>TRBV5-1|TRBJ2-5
CASSLAPGQGQETQYF
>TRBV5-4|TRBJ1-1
CASSTTGNANTEAFF
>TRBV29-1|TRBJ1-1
CSARGGRNTEAFF
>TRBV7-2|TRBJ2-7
CASSLTGLVLEQYF